The rows below give T cell receptor beta chains drawn from one sample of a study of blood T cell repertoires in COVID-19. The repertoire was sequenced with immunoSEQ multiplex PCR; TCRdb's copy has only in-frame clones and lacks some. In the table there are under 300,000 clones, about nine tenths of which are singletons. Material: peripheral blood. These receptors all stem from a man aged 45 to 65 with acute or convalescent COVID-19. Both conserved end residues are part of each CDR3. Each record gives: clone size, V gene, D gene, J gene, CDR3 protein, CDR3 DNA. D genes are given only for firm matches. Only part of the rows carry a size: once, few, many, or a class if the clone is expanded.

-	TRBV24-1	-	TRBJ1-1	CATSDGGRGNTEAFF	TGTGCCACCAGTGATGGTGGCAGAGGCAACACTGAAGCTTTCTTT
-	TRBV5-1	TRBD1	TRBJ2-7	CASSPRQGTHYEQYF	TGCGCCAGCAGCCCTCGACAGGGGACGCACTACGAGCAGTACTTC
-	TRBV5-1	-	TRBJ2-3	CASKLRGQDTQYF	TGCGCCTCAAAACTGCGGGGGCAAGATACGCAGTATTTT
-	TRBV19	-	TRBJ1-6	CASSIDRTASPLHF	TGTGCCAGTAGTATAGACCGGACAGCGTCACCCCTCCACTTT
-	TRBV9	TRBD1	TRBJ2-3	CASSPGTEADTQYF	TGTGCCAGCAGCCCCGGGACAGAAGCAGATACGCAGTATTTT
-	TRBV7-3	-	TRBJ2-1	CASSLSRNEQFF	TGTGCCAGCAGCTTATCGAGGAATGAGCAGTTCTTC
-	TRBV7-9	-	TRBJ1-4	CASSPSGSYNEKLFF	TGTGCCAGCAGCCCTAGTGGCAGTTATAATGAAAAACTGTTTTTT
-	TRBV7-2	-	TRBJ2-1	CASSFIRSRGSGEQFF	TGTGCCAGCAGCTTCATTCGGAGCAGGGGCAGTGGTGAGCAGTTCTTC
-	TRBV9	-	TRBJ2-2	CASSVASRVTGELFF	TGTGCCAGCAGCGTAGCTTCCAGGGTTACCGGGGAGCTGTTTTTT
-	TRBV18	-	TRBJ1-1	CASSPRGDTEAFF	TGTGCCAGCTCACCGAGAGGCGACACTGAAGCTTTCTTT
-	TRBV12-3/TRBV12-4	-	TRBJ1-5	CASSLKEEQPQHF	TGTGCCAGCAGTTTGAAAGAGGAACAGCCCCAGCATTTT
-	TRBV24-1	-	TRBJ1-5	CATSDLKTDNQPQHF	TGTGCCACCAGTGATTTGAAGACAGACAATCAGCCCCAGCATTTT
-	TRBV24-1	-	TRBJ2-7	CATSLLLRCSSYEQYF	TGTGCCACCAGCCTACTTTTGCGGTGTAGCTCCTACGAGCAGTACTTC
-	TRBV12-3/TRBV12-4	-	TRBJ1-1	CASSPGLEAFF	TGTGCCAGCAGCCCAGGGCTGGAAGCTTTCTTT
-	TRBV6-5	TRBD2	TRBJ2-1	CASRRAGGPHNEQFF	TGTGCCAGCAGACGAGCGGGGGGGCCACACAATGAGCAGTTCTTC
-	TRBV5-5	-	TRBJ2-5	CASSFLVQETQYF	TGTGCCAGCAGCTTTCTAGTCCAAGAGACCCAGTACTTC
-	TRBV18	-	TRBJ2-2	CASSPRSVAGTGELFF	TGTGCCAGCTCACCACGTAGTGTGGCGGGCACCGGGGAGCTGTTTTTT
-	TRBV6-6	TRBD2	TRBJ2-1	CASSREGIAVGYNEQFF	TGTGCCAGCAGTCGGGAGGGGATAGCGGTGGGCTACAATGAGCAGTTCTTC
-	TRBV7-9	-	TRBJ1-2	CASSLTGSERGYTF	TGTGCCAGCAGCTTGACAGGTTCCGAGCGGGGCTACACCTTC
-	TRBV19	-	TRBJ2-5	CASSKGRRQETQYF	TGTGCCAGTAGTAAGGGGCGCAGGCAAGAGACCCAGTACTTC
-	TRBV12-3/TRBV12-4	-	TRBJ2-1	CASSLIIEQFF	TGTGCCAGCAGTTTAATCATTGAGCAGTTCTTC
-	TRBV6-5	-	TRBJ1-2	CASSEGNGYTF	TGTGCCAGCTCCGAGGGAAATGGCTACACCTTC
-	TRBV6-5	-	TRBJ2-5	CASSYAGRETQYF	TGTGCCAGCAGTTACGCCGGGAGAGAGACCCAGTACTTC
-	TRBV28	TRBD1	TRBJ1-4	CASSFAGQGNEKLFF	TGTGCCAGCAGTTTCGCGGGACAGGGTAATGAAAAACTGTTTTTT
-	TRBV11-3	TRBD2	TRBJ2-2	CASSPSGGAAGELFF	TGTGCCAGCAGTCCTAGCGGGGGGGCAGCCGGGGAGCTGTTTTTT
-	TRBV9	TRBD2	TRBJ2-5	CASSLGTKETQYF	TGTGCCAGCAGCTTGGGGACTAAAGAGACCCAGTACTTC
-	TRBV2	-	TRBJ2-7	CASSEFPGPSIYEQYF	TGTGCCAGCAGTGAGTTTCCGGGTCCATCTATCTACGAGCAGTACTTC
-	TRBV7-3	-	TRBJ1-5	CASSLREEGTYNQPQHF	TGTGCCAGCAGCTTAAGGGAGGAGGGGACCTACAATCAGCCCCAGCATTTT
-	TRBV19	-	TRBJ1-1	CASSISVLNTEAFF	TGTGCCAGTAGTATTTCAGTACTGAACACTGAAGCTTTCTTT
-	TRBV19	-	TRBJ2-7	CASSWSVGGFSEQYF	TGTGCCAGTAGTTGGTCGGTAGGAGGGTTTAGCGAGCAGTACTTC
-	TRBV28	TRBD1	TRBJ1-5	CASSFRGTGRQPQHF	TGTGCCAGCAGTTTTAGAGGGACAGGGAGGCAGCCCCAGCATTTT
-	TRBV6-1	-	TRBJ2-2	CASSEPFYGELFF	TGTGCCAGCAGTGAGCCGTTCTACGGGGAGCTGTTTTTT
-	TRBV6-6	-	TRBJ1-6	CASSYKQGDYNSPLHF	TGTGCCAGCAGTTACAAACAGGGAGACTATAATTCACCCCTCCACTTT
-	TRBV3-1/TRBV3-2	TRBD1	TRBJ2-1	CASSQDPGGFYNEQFF	TGTGCCAGCAGCCAAGATCCAGGGGGATTCTACAATGAGCAGTTCTTC
-	TRBV5-1	-	TRBJ2-7	CASGESSYEQYF	TGCGCCAGCGGGGAGAGCTCCTACGAGCAGTACTTC
once	TRBV3-1/TRBV3-2	-	TRBJ1-5	CASSQGPNQPQHF	TGTGCCAGCAGCCAGGGGCCTAATCAGCCCCAGCATTTT
-	TRBV9	TRBD2	TRBJ2-5	CASSARLAGVMKETQYF	TGTGCCAGCAGCGCTCGACTAGCGGGGGTAATGAAAGAGACCCAGTACTTC
-	TRBV3-1/TRBV3-2	-	TRBJ1-2	CASSQDRGRFYGYTF	TGTGCCAGCAGCCAAGACAGGGGCCGGTTCTATGGCTACACCTTC
once	TRBV5-1	TRBD1	TRBJ1-1	CASRDWLPGQGVMNTEAFF	TGCGCCAGCAGGGACTGGTTGCCGGGACAGGGGGTTATGAACACTGAAGCTTTCTTT
-	TRBV4-1	-	TRBJ2-5	CASSQDFQETQYF	TGCGCCAGCAGCCAAGACTTCCAAGAGACCCAGTACTTC
-	TRBV6-6	TRBD1	TRBJ1-2	CASSYPTDRGTGYTF	TGTGCCAGCAGTTACCCTACGGACAGGGGGACAGGCTACACCTTC
-	TRBV7-6	-	TRBJ1-2	CASSLGSNTNYGYTF	TGTGCCAGCAGCTTAGGTTCTAATACTAACTATGGCTACACCTTC